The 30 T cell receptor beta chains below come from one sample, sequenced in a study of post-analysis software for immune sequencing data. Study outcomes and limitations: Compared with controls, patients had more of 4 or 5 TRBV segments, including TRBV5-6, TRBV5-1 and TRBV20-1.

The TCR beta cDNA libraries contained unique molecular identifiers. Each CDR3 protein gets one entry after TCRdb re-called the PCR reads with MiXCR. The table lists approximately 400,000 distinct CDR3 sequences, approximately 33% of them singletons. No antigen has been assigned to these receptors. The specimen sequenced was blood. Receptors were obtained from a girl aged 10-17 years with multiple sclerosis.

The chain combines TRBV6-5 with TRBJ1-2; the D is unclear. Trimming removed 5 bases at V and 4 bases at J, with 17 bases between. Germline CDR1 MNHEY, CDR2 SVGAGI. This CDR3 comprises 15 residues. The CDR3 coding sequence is TGTGCCAGCAGTGTATCGGGTCCCGACGTCTATGGCTACACCTTC. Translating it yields CASSVSGPDVYGYTF.

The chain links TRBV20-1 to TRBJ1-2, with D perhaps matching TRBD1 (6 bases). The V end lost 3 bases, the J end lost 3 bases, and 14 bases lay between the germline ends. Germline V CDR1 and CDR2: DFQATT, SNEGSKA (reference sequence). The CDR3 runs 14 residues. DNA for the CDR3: TGCAGTGCTAGTCTACAGGGAGGGTACTATGGCTACACCTTC. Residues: CSASLQGGYYGYTF.

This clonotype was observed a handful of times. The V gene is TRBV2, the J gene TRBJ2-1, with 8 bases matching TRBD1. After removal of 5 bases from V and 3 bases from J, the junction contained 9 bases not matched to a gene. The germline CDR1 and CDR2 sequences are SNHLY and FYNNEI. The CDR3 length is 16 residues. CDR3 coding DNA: TGTGCCAGCAGTAATAGGGCCAGGGGGCTCTACAATGAGCAGTTCTTC. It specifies CASSNRARGLYNEQFF.

This CDR3 is CASSVAQLAGGSNEQFF. CDR3 in DNA: TGTGCCAGCAGCGTAGCCCAACTAGCGGGGGGATCCAATGAGCAGTTCTTC. The chain joins TRBV9 to TRBJ2-1; 12 nucleotides line up with TRBD2. The CDR3 extends over 17 amino acids. Germline V CDR1 and CDR2: SGDLS, YYNGEE. V was pared by 0 bases and J by 6 bases, with 7 bases of the junction left unmatched.

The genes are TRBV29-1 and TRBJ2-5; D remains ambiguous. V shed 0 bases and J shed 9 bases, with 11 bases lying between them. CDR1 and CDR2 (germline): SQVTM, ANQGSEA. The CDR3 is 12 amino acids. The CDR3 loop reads CSVEERTVAQYF. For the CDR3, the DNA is TGCAGCGTTGAAGAGAGAACGGTAGCCCAGTACTTC.

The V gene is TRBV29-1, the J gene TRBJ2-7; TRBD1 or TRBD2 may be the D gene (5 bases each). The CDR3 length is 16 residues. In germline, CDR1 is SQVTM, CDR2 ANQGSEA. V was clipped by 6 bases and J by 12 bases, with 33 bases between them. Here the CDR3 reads CSVHTGTAQGNFGMYF. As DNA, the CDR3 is TGCAGCGTGCATACTGGGACCGCCCAAGGAAATTTCGGAATGTACTTC.

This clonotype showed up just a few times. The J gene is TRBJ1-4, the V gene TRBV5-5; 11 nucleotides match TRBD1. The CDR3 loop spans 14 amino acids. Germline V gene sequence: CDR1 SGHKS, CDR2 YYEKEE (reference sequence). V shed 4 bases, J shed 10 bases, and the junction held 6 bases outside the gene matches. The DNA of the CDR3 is TGTGCCAGCAGCCCGGGACAGGGGGGCGGAAAACTGTTTTTT. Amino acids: CASSPGQGGGKLFF.

The CDR3 DNA follows: TGTGCCAGCAGCCAAGAATGGCAGCCCCAGCATTTT. Amino acids: CASSQEWQPQHF. The chain combines TRBV7-9 with TRBJ1-5; D ambiguous. The CDR3 has 12 residues. V was cut by 5 bases and J by 7 bases, with 9 bases left in between. Looked up from germline, CDR1 is SEHNR and CDR2 is FQNEAQ (reference sequence). The full variable domain, completed using reference TRBV7-9 and TRBJ1-5, is DTGVSQNPRHKITKRGQNVTFRCDPISEHNRLYWYRQTLGQGPEFLTYFQNEAQLEKSRLLSDRFSAERPKGSFSTLEIQRTEQGDSAMYLCASSQEWQPQHFGDGTRLSIL.

The DNA of the CDR3 is TGTGCCAGCAGCTTGGCCGTCCAGGGAAACTACGAGCAGTACTTC. This encodes CASSLAVQGNYEQYF. The chain uses TRBV5-6 and TRBJ2-4, with a weak D call TRBD1 (5 bases). The J call may be mistaken, given a closer DNA end match to TRBJ2-7. Germline V gene sequence: CDR1 SGHDT, CDR2 YYEEEE. The CDR3 covers 15 residues.

DNA for the CDR3: TGTGCCAGCAGTTTTGGACCTAGCGGGGAAGACGAGCAGTACTTC. It is translated as CASSFGPSGEDEQYF. The rearrangement uses TRBV12-3 or TRBV12-4 and TRBJ2-5, with TRBD2 identical over 9 bases. TRBJ2-7 matches the DNA end more closely, so the J call is doubtful. The CDR3 loop spans 15 amino acids.

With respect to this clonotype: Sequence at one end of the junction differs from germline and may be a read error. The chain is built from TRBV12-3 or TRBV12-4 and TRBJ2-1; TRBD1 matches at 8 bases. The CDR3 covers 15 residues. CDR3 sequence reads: CASSFNRGDTGELFF. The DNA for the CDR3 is TGTGCCAGCAGTTTTAACAGGGGGGACACCGGGGAGCTGTTCTTC.

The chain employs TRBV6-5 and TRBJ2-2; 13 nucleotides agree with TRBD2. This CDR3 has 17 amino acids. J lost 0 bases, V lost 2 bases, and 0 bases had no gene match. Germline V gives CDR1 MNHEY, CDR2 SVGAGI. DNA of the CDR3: TGTGCCAGCAGTTACACTAGCGGGGGGGCGAACACCGGGGAGCTGTTTTTT. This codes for CASSYTSGGANTGELFF.

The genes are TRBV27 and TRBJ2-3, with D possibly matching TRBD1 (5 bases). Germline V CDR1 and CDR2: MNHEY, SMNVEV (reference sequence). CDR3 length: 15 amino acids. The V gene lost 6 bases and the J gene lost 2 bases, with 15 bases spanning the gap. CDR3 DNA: TGTGCCAGCAGCTCCCGACAGTTTCTCACAGATACGCAGTATTTT. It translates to CASSSRQFLTDTQYF.

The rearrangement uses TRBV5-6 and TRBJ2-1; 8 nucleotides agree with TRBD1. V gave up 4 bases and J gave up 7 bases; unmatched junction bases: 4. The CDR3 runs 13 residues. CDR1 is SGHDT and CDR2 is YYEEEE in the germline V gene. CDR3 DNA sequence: TGTGCCAGCAGCCGAACAGGGGGTAATGAGCAGTTCTTC. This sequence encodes CASSRTGGNEQFF. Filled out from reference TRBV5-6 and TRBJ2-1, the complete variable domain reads DAGVTQSPTHLIKTRGQQVTLRCSPKSGHDTVSWYQQALGQGPQFIFQYYEEEERQRGNFPDRFSGHQFPNYSSELNVNALLLGDSALYLCASSRTGGNEQFFGPGTRLTVL.

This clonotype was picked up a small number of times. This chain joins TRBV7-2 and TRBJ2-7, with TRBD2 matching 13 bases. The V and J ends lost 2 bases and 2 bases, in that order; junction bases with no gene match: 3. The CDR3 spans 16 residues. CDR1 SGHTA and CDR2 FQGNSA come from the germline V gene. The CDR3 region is CASSLMTSGGPYEQYF. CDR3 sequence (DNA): TGTGCCAGCAGCTTAATGACTAGCGGGGGGCCCTACGAGCAGTACTTC.

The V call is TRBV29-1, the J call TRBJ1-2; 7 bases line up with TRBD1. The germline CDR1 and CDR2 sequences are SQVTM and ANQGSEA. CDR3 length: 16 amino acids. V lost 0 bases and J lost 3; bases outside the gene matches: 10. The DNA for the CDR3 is TGCAGCGTTGAAGATTTCTCGACAGGGTCCCACTATGGCTACACCTTC. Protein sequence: CSVEDFSTGSHYGYTF. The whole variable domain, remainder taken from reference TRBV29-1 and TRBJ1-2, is SAVISQKPSRDICQRGTSLTIQCQVDSQVTMMFWYRQQPGQSLTLIATANQGSEATYESGFVIDKFPISRPNLTFSTLTVSNMSPEDSSIYLCSVEDFSTGSHYGYTFGSGTRLTVV.

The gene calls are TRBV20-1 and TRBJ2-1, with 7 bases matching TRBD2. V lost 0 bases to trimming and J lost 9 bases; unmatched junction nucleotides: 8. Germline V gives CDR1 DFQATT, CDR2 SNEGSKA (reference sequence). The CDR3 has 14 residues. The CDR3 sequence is CSARERGFWSEQFF. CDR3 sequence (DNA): TGCAGTGCTAGAGAGCGGGGGTTCTGGAGTGAGCAGTTCTTC.

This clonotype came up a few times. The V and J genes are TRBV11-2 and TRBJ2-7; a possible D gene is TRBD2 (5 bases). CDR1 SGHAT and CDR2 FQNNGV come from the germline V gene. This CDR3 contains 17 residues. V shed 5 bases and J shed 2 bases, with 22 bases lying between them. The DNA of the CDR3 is TGTGCCAGCAGCCTCCTGAGGGCGCGCAGTCGTGCCTACGAGCAGTACTTC. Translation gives CASSLLRARSRAYEQYF.

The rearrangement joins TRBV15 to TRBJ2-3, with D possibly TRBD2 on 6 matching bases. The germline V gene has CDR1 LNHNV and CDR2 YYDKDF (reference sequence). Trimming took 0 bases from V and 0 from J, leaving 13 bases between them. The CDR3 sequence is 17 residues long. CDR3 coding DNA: TGTGCCACCAGCAGAGATATTGAACTAGCTAGCACAGATACGCAGTATTTT. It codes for CATSRDIELASTDTQYF. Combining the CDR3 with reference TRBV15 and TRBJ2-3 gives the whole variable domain DAMVIQNPRYQVTQFGKPVTLSCSQTLNHNVMYWYQQKSSQAPKLLFHYYDKDFNNEADTPDNFQSRRPNTSFCFLDIRSPGLGDTAMYLCATSRDIELASTDTQYFGPGTRLTVL.

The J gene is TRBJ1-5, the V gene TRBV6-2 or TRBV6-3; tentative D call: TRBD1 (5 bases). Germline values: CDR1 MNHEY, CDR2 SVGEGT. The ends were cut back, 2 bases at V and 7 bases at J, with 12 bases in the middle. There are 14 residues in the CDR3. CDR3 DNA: TGTGCCAGCAGTTACATCCAGGGAGGACAGCCCCAGCATTTT. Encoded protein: CASSYIQGGQPQHF.

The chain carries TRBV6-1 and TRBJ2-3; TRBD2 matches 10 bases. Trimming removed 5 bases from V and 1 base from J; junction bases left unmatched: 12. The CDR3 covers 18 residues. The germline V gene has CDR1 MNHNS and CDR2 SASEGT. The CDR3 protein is CASSQFLTGTSGTDTQYF. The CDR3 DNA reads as TGTGCCAGCAGTCAATTCCTTACCGGGACTAGCGGCACAGATACGCAGTATTTT.

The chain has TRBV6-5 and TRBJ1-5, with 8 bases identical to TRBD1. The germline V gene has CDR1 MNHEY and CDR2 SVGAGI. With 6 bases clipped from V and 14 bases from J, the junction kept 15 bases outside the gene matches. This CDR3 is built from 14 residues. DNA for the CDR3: TGTGCCAGCAGATCCGGGACAGGCCTCAAGCGGGAGCATTTT. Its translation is CASRSGTGLKREHF.

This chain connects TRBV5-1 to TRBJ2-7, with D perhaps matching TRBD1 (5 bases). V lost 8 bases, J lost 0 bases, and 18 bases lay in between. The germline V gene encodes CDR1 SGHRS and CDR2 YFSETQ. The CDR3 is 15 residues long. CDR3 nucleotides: TGCGCCAGTAGGGTACAGGATTCAATCTCCTACGAGCAGTACTTC. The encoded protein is CASRVQDSISYEQYF.

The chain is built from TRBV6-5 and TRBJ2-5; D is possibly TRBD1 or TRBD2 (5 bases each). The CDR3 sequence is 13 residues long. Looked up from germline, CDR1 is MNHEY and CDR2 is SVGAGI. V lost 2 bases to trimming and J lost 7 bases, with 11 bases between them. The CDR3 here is CASSYRDLGTQYF. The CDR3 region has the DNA TGTGCCAGCAGTTACCGGGACCTAGGGACCCAGTACTTC.

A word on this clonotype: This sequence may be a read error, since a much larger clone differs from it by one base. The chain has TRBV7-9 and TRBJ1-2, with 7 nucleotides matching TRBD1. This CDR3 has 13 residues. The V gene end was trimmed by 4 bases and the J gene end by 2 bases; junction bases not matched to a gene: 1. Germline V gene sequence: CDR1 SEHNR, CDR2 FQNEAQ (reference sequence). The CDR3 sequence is CASSWGQNYGYTF. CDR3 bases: TGTGCCAGCAGCTGGGGACAGAACTATGGCTACACCTTC.

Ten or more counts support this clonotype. The CDR3, as DNA: TGTGCCAGCAGCTTAGTGCAGGGGCCCAACGAGCAGTACTTC. The encoded protein is CASSLVQGPNEQYF. The chain recombines TRBV7-6 with TRBJ2-7, with a weak D call TRBD1 (6 bases). V was trimmed by 1 base and J by 5 bases, leaving 12 bases between them. The CDR3 totals 14 residues. Germline V gene sequence: CDR1 SGHVS, CDR2 FNYEAQ. The whole variable domain, remainder taken from reference TRBV7-6 and TRBJ2-7, is GAGVSQSPRYKVTKRGQDVALRCDPISGHVSLYWYRQALGQGPEFLTYFNYEAQQDKSGLPNDRFSAERPEGSISTLTIQRTEQRDSAMYRCASSLVQGPNEQYFGPGTRLTVT.

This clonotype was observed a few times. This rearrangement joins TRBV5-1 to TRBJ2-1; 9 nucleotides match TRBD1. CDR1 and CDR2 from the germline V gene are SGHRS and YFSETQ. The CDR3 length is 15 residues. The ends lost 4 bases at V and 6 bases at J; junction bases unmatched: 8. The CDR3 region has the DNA TGCGCCAGCAGCCCGACCCGGGACAGGGCCAATGAGCAGTTCTTC. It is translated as CASSPTRDRANEQFF.

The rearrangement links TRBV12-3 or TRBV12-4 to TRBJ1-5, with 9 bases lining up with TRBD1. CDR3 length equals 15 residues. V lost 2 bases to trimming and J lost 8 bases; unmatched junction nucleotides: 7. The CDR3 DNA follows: TGTGCCAGCAGTTTAAACAGGGGGCCTGGGGAGCCCCAGCATTTT. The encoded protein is CASSLNRGPGEPQHF.

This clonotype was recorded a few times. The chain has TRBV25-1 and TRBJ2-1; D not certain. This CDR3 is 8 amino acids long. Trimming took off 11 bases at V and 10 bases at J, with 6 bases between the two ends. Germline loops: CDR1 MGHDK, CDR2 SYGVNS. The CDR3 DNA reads TGTGCCCCTGGGGAGCAGTTCTTC. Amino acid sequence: CAPGEQFF.

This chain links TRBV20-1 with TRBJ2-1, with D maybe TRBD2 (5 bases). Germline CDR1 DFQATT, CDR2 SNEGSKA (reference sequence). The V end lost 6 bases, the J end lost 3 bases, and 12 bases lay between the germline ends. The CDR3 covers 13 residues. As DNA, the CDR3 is TGCAGTGCCATTAGCCGGGACTACAATGAGCAGTTCTTC. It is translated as CSAISRDYNEQFF.